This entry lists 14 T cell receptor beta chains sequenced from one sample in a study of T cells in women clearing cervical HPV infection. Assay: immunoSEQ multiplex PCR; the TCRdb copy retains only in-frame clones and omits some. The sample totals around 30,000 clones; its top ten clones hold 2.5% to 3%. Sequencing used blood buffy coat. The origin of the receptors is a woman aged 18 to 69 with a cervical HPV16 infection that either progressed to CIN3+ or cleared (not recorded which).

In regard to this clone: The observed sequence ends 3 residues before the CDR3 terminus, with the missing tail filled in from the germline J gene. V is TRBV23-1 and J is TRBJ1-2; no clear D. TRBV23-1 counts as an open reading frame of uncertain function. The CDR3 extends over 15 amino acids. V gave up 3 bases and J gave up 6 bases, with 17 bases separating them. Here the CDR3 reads CASSHNTPLKNGYTF. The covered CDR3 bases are TGCGCCAGCAGTCACAATACACCCTTAAAAAATGGC.

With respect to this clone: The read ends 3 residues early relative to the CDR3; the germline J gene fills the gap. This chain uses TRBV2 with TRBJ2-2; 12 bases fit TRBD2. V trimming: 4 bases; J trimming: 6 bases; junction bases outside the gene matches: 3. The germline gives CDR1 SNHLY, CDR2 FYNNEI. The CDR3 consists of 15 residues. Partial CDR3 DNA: TGTGCCAGCAGTGCGGGACTAGCGGGTGCCGGGGAG. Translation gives CASSAGLAGAGE. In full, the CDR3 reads CASSAGLAGAGELFF.

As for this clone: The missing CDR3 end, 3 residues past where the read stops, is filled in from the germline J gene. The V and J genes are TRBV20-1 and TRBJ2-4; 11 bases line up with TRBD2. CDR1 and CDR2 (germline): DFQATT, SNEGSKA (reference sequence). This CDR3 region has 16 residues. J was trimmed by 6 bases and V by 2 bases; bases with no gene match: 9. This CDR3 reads CSARSGSSGRTNIQYF. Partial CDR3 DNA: TGCAGTGCTAGATCGGGTTCTAGCGGGAGGACAAACATT.

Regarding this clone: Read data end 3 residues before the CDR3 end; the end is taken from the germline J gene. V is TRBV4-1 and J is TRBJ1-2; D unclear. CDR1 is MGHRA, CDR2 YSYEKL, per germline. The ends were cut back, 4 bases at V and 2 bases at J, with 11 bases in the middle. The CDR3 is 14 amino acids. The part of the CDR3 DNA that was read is TGCGCCAGCAGCCCTGGCACGGGGAACTATGGC. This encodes CASSPGTGNYG. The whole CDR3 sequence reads CASSPGTGNYGYTF.

The sequenced CDR3 bases are TGTGCCAGCAGGACGGGGAATCAGCCC. This codes for CASRTGNQP. The CDR3 reads in full as CASRTGNQPQHF. V is TRBV7-8 and J is TRBJ1-5; no firm D call. The read halts 3 residues ahead of the CDR3 end, with the missing end drawn from the germline J gene. This CDR3 region has 12 residues. The germline V gene encodes CDR1 SGHVS and CDR2 FQNEAQ. Trimming pared 6 bases from V and 4 bases from J, leaving 7 bases between.

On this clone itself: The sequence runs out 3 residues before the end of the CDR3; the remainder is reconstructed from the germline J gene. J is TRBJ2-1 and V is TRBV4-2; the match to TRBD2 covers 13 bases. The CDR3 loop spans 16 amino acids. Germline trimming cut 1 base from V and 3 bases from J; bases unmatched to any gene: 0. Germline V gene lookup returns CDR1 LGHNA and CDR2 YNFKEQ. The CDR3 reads CASSQGTSGSYNEQFF. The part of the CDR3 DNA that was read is TGTGCCAGCAGCCAAGGGACTAGCGGGAGCTACAATGAG.

The CDR3 reads CASSQDSDEQYF. The DNA read from the CDR3 is TGTGCCAGCTCTCAAGACAGTGACGAG. J is TRBJ2-7 and V is TRBV18; D is perhaps TRBD1 (5 bases). The CDR3 end lies 3 residues beyond the end of the read and is filled in from the germline J gene. This CDR3 has 12 amino acids. Trimming stripped 6 bases from V and 5 bases from J, with 11 bases between. CDR1 and CDR2 (germline): KGHSH, LQKENI.

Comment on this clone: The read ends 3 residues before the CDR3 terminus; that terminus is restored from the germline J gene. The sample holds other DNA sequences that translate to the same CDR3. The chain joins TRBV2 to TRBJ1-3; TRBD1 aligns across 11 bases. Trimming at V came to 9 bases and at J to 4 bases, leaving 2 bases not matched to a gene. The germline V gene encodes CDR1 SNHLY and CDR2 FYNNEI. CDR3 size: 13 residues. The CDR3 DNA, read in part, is TGTGCCAGTCGGACAGGGGGCGGAAACACC. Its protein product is CASRTGGGNT. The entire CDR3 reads CASRTGGGNTIYF.

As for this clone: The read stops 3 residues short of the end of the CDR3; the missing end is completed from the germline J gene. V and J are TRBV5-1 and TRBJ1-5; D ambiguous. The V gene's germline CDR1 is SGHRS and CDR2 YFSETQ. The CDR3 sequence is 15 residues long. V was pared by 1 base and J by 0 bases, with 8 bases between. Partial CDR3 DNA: TGCGCCAGCAGCTTGAGCGGATATAGCAATCAGCCC. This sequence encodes CASSLSGYSNQP. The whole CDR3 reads CASSLSGYSNQPQHF.

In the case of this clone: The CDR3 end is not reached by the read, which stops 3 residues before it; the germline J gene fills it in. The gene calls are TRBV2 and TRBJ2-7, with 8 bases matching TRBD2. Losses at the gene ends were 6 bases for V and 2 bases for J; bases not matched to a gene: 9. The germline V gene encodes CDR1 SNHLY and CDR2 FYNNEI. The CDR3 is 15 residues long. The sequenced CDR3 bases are TGTGCCAGCAGGGCGATTAGCGGGATCACCTACGAG. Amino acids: CASRAISGITYE. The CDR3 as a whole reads CASRAISGITYEQYF.

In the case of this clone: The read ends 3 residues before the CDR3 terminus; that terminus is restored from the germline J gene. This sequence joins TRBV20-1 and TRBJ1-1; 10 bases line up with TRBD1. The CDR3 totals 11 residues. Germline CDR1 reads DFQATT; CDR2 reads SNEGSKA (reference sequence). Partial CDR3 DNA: TGCAGTGCTAGCCGGGACAGGGGA. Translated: CSASRDRG. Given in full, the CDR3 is CSASRDRGAFF.

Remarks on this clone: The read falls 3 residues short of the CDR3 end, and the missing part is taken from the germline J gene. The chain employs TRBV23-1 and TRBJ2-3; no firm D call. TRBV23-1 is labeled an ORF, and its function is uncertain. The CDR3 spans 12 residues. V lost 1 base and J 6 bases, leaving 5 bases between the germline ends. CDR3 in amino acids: CASSQFSDTQYF. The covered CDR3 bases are TGCGCCAGCAGTCAATTCAGTGATACG.

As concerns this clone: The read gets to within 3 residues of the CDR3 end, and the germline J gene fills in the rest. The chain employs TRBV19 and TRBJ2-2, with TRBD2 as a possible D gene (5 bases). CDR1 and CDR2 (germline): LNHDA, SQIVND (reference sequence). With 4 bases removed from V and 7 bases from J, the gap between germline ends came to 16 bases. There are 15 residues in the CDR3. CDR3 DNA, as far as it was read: TGTGCCAGTAGTAAAGGACTTGCTCCTAGCGGGGAG. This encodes CASSKGLAPSGE. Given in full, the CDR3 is CASSKGLAPSGELFF.

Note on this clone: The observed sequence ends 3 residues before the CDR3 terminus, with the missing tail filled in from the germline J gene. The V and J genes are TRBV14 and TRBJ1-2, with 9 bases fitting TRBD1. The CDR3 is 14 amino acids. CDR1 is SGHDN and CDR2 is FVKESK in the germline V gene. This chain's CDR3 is CASSHGQGNGGYTF. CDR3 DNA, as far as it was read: TGTGCCAGCAGCCACGGACAGGGGAATGGAGGC.